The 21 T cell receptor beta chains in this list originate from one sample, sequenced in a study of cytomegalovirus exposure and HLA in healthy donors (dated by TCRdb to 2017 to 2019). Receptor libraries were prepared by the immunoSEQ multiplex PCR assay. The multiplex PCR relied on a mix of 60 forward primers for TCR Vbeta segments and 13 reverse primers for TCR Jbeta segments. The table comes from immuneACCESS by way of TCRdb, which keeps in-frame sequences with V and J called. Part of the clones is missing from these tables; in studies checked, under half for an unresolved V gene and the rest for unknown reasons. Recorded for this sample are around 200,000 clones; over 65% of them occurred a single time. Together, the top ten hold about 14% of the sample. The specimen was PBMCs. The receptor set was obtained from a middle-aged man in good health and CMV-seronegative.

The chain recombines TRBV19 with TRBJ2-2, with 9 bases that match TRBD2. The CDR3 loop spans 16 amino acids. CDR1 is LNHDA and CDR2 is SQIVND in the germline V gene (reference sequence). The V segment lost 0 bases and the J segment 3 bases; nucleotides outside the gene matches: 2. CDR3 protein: CASSIDAGGYTGELFF. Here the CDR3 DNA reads TGTGCCAGTAGTATAGATGCGGGAGGGTACACCGGGGAGCTGTTTTTT.

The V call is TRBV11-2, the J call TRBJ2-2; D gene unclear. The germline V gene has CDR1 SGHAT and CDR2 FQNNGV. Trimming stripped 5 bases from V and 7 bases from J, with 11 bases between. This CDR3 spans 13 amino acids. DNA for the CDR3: TGTGCCAGCAGCCCAGCGCATAGCGGGGAGCTGTTTTTT. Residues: CASSPAHSGELFF.

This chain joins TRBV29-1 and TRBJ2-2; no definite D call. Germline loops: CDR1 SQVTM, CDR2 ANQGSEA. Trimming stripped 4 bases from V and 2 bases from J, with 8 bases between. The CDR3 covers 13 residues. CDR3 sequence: CSVVQDNTGELFF. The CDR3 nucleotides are TGCAGCGTTGTGCAGGATAACACCGGGGAGCTGTTTTTT.

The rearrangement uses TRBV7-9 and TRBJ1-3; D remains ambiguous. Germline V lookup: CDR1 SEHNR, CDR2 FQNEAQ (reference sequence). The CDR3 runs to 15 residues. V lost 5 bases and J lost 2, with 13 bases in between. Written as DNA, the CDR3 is TGTGCCAGCAGCCCCACAGCCGTTGCTGGAAACACCATATATTTT. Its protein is CASSPTAVAGNTIYF. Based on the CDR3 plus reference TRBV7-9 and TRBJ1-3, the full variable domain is DTGVSQNPRHKITKRGQNVTFRCDPISEHNRLYWYRQTLGQGPEFLTYFQNEAQLEKSRLLSDRFSAERPKGSFSTLEIQRTEQGDSAMYLCASSPTAVAGNTIYFGEGSWLTVV.

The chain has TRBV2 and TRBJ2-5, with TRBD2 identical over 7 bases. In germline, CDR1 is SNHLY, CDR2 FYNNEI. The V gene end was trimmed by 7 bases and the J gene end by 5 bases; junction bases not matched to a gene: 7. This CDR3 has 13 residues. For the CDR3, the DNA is TGTGCCAGCATTTCGACTAGCAAGGAGACCCAGTACTTC. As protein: CASISTSKETQYF.

CDR3 loop: CASSLAQGKDEQFF. The CDR3 DNA reads TGTGCCAGCAGCTTAGCCCAGGGTAAGGATGAGCAGTTCTTC. The chain joins TRBV11-3 to TRBJ2-1; tentatively, D is TRBD1 (5 bases). V was cut by 1 base and J by 8 bases, with 12 bases left in between. This CDR3 is built from 14 residues. CDR1 and CDR2 from the germline V gene are SGHNT and YENEEA.

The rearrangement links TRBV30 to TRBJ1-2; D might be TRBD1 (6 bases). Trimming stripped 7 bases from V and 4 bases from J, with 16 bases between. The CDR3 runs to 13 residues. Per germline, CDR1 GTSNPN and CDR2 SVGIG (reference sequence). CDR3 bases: TGTGCCTTGGGGGGGGGCGTAGGCTATGGCTACACCTTC. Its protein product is CALGGGVGYGYTF.

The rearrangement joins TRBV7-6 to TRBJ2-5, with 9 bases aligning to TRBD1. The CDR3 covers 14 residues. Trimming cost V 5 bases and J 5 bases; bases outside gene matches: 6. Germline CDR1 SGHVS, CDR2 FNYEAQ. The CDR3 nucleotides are TGTGCCAGCAGCGACCTGGGACAGGGCGAGACCCAGTACTTC. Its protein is CASSDLGQGETQYF. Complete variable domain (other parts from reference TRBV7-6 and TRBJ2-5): GAGVSQSPRYKVTKRGQDVALRCDPISGHVSLYWYRQALGQGPEFLTYFNYEAQQDKSGLPNDRFSAERPEGSISTLTIQRTEQRDSAMYRCASSDLGQGETQYFGPGTRLLVL.

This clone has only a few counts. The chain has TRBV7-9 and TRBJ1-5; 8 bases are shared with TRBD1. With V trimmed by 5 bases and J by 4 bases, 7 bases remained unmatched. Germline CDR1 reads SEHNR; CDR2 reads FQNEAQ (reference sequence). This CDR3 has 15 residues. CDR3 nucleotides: TGTGCCAGCAGCCCAGGGGGCGCGGGGAATCAGCCCCAGCATTTT. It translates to CASSPGGAGNQPQHF.

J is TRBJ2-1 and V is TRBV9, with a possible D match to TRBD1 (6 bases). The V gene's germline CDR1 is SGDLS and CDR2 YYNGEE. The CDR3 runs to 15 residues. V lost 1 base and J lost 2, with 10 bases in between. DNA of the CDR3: TGTGCCAGCAGCGTACAGGGGAACCCCTACAATGAGCAGTTCTTC. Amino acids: CASSVQGNPYNEQFF.

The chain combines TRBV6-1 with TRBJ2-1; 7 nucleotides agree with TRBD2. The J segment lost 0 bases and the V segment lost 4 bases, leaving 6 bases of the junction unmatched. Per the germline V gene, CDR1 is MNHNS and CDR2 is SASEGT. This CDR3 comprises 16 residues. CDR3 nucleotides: TGTGCCAGCAGTGGGCGGCGGGGGTCCTCCTACAATGAGCAGTTCTTC. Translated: CASSGRRGSSYNEQFF.

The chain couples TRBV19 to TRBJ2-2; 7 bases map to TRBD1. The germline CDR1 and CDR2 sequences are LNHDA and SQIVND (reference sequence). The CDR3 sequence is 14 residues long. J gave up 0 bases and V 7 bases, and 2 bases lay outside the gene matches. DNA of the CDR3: TGTGCCAGTACGGGACAGACGAACACCGGGGAGCTGTTTTTT. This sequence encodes CASTGQTNTGELFF.

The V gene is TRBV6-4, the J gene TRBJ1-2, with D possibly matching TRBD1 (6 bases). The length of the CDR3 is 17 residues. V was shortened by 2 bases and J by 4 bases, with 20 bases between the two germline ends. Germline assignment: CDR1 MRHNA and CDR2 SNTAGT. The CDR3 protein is CASSDGSYTGGSYGYTF. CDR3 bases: TGTGCCAGCAGTGACGGGTCTTATACTGGGGGCAGCTATGGCTACACCTTC.

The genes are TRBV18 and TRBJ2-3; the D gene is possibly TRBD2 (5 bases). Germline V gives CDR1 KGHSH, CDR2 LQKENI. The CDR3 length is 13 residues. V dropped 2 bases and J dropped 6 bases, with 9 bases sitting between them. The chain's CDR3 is CASSPGLADTQYF. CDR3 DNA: TGTGCCAGCTCACCAGGACTGGCGGATACGCAGTATTTT. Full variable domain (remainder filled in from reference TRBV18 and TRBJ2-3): NAGVMQNPRHLVRRRGQEARLRCSPMKGHSHVYWYRQLPEEGLKFMVYLQKENIIDESGMPKERFSAEFPKEGPSILRIQQVVRGDSAAYFCASSPGLADTQYFGPGTRLTVL.

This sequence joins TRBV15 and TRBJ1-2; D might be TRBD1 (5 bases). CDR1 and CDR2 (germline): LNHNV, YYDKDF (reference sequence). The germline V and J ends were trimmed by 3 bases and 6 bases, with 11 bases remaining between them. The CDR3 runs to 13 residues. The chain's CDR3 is CATSRGKGDGYTF. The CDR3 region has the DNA TGTGCCACCAGCAGGGGTAAAGGGGATGGCTACACCTTC.

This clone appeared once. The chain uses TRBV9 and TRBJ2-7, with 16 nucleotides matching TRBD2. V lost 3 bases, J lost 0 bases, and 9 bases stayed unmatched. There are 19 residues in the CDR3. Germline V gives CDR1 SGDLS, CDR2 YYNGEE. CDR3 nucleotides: TGTGCCAGCAGCGCCCATGGGGGACTAGCGGGGGGGAGCTCCTACGAGCAGTACTTC. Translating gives CASSAHGGLAGGSSYEQYF.

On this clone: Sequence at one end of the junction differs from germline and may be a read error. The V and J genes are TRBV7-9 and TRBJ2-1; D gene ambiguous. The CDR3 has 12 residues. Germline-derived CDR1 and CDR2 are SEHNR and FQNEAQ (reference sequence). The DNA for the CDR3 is TGTTCCAGCAGTAGACTTGCAAATGAGCAGTTCTTC. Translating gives CSSSRLANEQFF.

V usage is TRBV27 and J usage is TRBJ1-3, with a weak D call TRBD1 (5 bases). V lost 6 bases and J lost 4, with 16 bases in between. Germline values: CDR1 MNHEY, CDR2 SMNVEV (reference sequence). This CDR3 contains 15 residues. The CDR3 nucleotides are TGTGCCAGCAGACCAAGGGGTACTCTGGGAAACACCATATATTTT. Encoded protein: CASRPRGTLGNTIYF.

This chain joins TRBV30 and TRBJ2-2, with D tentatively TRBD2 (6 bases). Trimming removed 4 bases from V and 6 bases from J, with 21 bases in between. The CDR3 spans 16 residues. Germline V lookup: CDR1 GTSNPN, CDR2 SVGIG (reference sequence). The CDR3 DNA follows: TGTGCCTGGAACCCATATGGGGGGTTTTCGGCCGGGGAGCTGTTTTTT. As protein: CAWNPYGGFSAGELFF.

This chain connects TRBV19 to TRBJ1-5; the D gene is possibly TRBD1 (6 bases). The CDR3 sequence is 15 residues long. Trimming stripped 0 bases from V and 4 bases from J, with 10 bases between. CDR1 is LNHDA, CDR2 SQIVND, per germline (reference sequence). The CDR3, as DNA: TGTGCCAGTAGTATAGATCCCAGGGGTAATCAGCCCCAGCATTTT. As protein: CASSIDPRGNQPQHF.

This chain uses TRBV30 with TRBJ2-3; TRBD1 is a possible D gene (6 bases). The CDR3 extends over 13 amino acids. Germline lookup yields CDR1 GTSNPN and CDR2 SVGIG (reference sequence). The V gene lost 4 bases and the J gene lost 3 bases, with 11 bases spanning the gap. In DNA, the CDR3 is TGTGCCTGGACTTCCACAGGGACAGATACGCAGTATTTT. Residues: CAWTSTGTDTQYF.